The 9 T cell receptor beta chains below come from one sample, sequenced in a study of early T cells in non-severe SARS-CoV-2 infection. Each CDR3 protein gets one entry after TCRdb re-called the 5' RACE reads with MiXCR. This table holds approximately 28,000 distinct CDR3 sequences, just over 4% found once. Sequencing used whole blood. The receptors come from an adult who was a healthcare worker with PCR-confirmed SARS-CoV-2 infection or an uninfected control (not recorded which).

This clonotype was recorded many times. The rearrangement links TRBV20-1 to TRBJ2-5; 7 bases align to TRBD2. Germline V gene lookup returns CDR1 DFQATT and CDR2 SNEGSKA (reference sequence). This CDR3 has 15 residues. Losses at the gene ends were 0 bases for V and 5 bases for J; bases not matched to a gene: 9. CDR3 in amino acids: CSARDTAGDWETQYF. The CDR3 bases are TGCAGTGCTAGAGATACGGCGGGAGACTGGGAGACCCAGTACTTC.

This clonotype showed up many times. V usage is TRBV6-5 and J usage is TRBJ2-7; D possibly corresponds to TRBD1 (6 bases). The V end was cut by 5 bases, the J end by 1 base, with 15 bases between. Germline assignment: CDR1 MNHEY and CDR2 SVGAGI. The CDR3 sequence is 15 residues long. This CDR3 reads CASSDSGTLSYEQYF. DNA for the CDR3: TGTGCCAGCAGTGATTCCGGGACATTGTCCTACGAGCAGTACTTC.

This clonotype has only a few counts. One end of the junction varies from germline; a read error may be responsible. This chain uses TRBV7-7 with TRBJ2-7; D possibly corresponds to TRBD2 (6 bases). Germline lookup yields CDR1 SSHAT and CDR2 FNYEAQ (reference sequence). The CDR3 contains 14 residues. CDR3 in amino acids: CASSLGDGGYEQYF. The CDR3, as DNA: TGTGCTAGCAGCTTAGGGGACGGGGGATACGAGCAGTACTTC.

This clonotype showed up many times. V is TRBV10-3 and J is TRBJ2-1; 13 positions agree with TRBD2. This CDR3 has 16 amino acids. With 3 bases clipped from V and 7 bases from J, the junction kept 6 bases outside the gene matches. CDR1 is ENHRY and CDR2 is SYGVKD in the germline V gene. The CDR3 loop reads CAISDQLAGGHNEQFF. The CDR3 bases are TGTGCCATCAGTGACCAACTAGCGGGAGGGCATAATGAGCAGTTCTTC.

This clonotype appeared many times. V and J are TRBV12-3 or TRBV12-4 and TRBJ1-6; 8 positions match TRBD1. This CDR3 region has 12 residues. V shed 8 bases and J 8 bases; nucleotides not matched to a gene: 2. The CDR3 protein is CASGQGYSPLHF. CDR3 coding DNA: TGTGCCAGCGGACAGGGCTATTCACCCCTCCACTTT.

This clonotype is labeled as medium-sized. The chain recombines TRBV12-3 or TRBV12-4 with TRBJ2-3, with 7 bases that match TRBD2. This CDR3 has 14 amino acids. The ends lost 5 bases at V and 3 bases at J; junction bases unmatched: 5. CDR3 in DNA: TGTGCCAGCAGTGGTTTCGGGGGGACAGATACGCAGTATTTT. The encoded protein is CASSGFGGTDTQYF.

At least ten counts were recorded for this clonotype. Written as DNA, the CDR3 is TGTGCCAGCAGCTTCATGGGGCGGGGGCGTAATGAGCAGTTCTTC. Translated: CASSFMGRGRNEQFF. The J gene is TRBJ2-1, the V gene TRBV11-2; D possibly corresponds to TRBD2 (7 bases). The CDR3 length is 15 residues. Between the trimmed V and J ends, which lost 3 bases and 7 bases, there was a span of 16 bases. The V gene's germline CDR1 is SGHAT and CDR2 FQNNGV.

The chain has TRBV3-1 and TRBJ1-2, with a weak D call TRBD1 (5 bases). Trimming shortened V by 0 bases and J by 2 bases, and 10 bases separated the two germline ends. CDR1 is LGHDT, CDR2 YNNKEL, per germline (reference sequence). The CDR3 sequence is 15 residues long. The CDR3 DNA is TGTGCCAGCAGCCAAGAGCAGGGATCAAACTATGGCTACACCTTC. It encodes CASSQEQGSNYGYTF.

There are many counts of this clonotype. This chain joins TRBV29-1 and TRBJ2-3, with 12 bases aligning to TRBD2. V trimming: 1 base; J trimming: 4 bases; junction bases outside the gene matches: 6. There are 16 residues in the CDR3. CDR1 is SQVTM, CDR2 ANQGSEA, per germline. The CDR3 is CSVEGSLAGGSDTQYF. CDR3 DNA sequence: TGCAGCGTTGAAGGGTCCCTAGCGGGAGGGTCAGATACGCAGTATTTT.